These 12 T cell receptor beta chains originate from one sample sequenced in a study of cytomegalovirus exposure and HLA in healthy donors (dated by TCRdb to about 2017). Libraries came from the immunoSEQ multiplex PCR assay. The multiplex PCR relied on a mix of 60 forward primers for TCR Vbeta segments and 13 reverse primers for TCR Jbeta segments. The immuneACCESS repertoire file appears here via TCRdb, limited to in-frame rearrangements. These files lack a portion of the clones; in checked studies, under half of the deficit traces to unresolved V genes, and the cause of the others is not known. The sample records 120,000 or so clones, 80% of which are singletons. The ten most abundant clones make up 1% of the sample. Sequenced material: PBMCs. All receptors come from a middle-aged man in good health and CMV-seronegative.

This clone was seen ten or more times. The chain has TRBV18 and TRBJ2-3, with a possible D match to TRBD1 (6 bases). The CDR3 extends over 15 amino acids. Germline V gene lookup returns CDR1 KGHSH and CDR2 LQKENI. The V gene lost 0 bases and the J gene lost 10 bases, with 17 bases spanning the gap. CDR3 coding DNA: TGTGCCAGCTCACCACCAGGAGGAACAGGGTCTCCGCAGTATTTT. Translating gives CASSPPGGTGSPQYF.

The V call is TRBV10-3, the J call TRBJ1-2, with D tentatively TRBD1 (5 bases). This CDR3 has 14 amino acids. Looked up from germline, CDR1 is ENHRY and CDR2 is SYGVKD. Trimming took off 2 bases at V and 4 bases at J, with 11 bases between the two ends. In nucleotides, the CDR3 is TGTGCCATCAGTGAGGCGACAGATGCCTATGGCTACACCTTC. Amino acid sequence: CAISEATDAYGYTF.

The chain recombines TRBV28 with TRBJ2-7; the match to TRBD1 covers 9 bases. V gave up 4 bases and J gave up 2 bases; unmatched junction bases: 6. The CDR3 totals 15 residues. Germline-derived CDR1 and CDR2 are MDHEN and SYDVKM. For the CDR3, the DNA is TGTGCCAGCAGTTCCTCCGGGACAGGGACCTACGAGCAGTACTTC. The encoded protein is CASSSSGTGTYEQYF.

This clone was detected only once. This sequence joins TRBV30 and TRBJ1-3, with 7 bases fitting TRBD1. V lost 3 bases and J lost 0; bases outside the gene matches: 2. The CDR3 has 14 residues. Germline CDR1 GTSNPN, CDR2 SVGIG (reference sequence). The CDR3 loop is CAWRTGNSGNTIYF. DNA of the CDR3: TGTGCCTGGAGGACAGGGAACTCTGGAAACACCATATATTTT.

The chain recombines TRBV7-8 with TRBJ2-7; 7 positions agree with TRBD1. The CDR3 spans 14 residues. With 1 base clipped from V and 7 bases from J, the junction kept 7 bases outside the gene matches. Germline CDR1 and CDR2: SGHVS and FQNEAQ. In DNA, the CDR3 is TGTGCCAGCAGCTTAGTTGAGAGCAGGGGGGAGCAGTACTTC. Encoded protein: CASSLVESRGEQYF.

The chain carries TRBV7-2 and TRBJ1-5, with D possibly matching TRBD1 (5 bases). Germline loops: CDR1 SGHTA, CDR2 FQGNSA. The CDR3 is made up of 14 amino acids. Trimming took 0 bases from V and 11 from J, leaving 14 bases between them. The CDR3 DNA reads as TGTGCCAGCAGCTTAGCCCCCGGCCCGGGGGCCCAGCATTTT. The encoded protein is CASSLAPGPGAQHF.

V gene TRBV2 combines with J gene TRBJ2-7; possibly TRBD1 for D (6 bases). The CDR3 covers 14 residues. Trimming shortened V by 7 bases and J by 4 bases, and 17 bases separated the two germline ends. Germline values: CDR1 SNHLY, CDR2 FYNNEI. The CDR3 loop is CASTTERGLYEQYF. The CDR3 coding sequence is TGTGCCAGCACCACGGAGAGGGGGTTATACGAGCAGTACTTC.

This rearrangement joins TRBV5-4 to TRBJ2-3; perhaps TRBD1 as D (5 bases). This CDR3 region has 13 residues. In germline, CDR1 is SGHNT, CDR2 YYREEE (reference sequence). Deletions cut 1 base from V and 3 bases from J, with 6 bases between. The CDR3 DNA reads as TGTGCCAGCAGCTTGAGGGGTACAGATACGCAGTATTTT. Translated, it gives CASSLRGTDTQYF.

V and J are TRBV18 and TRBJ2-3; no clear D. The CDR3 is 15 residues long. Trimming pared 1 base from V and 0 bases from J, leaving 8 bases between. CDR1 and CDR2 (germline): KGHSH, LQKENI. CDR3 amino acids: CASSPQSPSTDTQYF. CDR3 nucleotide sequence: TGTGCCAGCTCACCACAGAGCCCTAGCACAGATACGCAGTATTTT.

The chain has TRBV6-6 and TRBJ1-1; 8 nucleotides match TRBD1. This CDR3 has 15 residues. In germline, CDR1 is MNHNY, CDR2 SVGAGI (reference sequence). With 8 bases clipped from V and 4 bases from J, the junction kept 12 bases outside the gene matches. The CDR3 loop reads CASLPRQGAVTEAFF. The CDR3 coding sequence is TGTGCCAGCCTACCCAGGCAGGGGGCGGTCACTGAAGCTTTCTTT.

The V and J genes are TRBV2 and TRBJ2-3; 12 bases map to TRBD1. This CDR3 region has 16 residues. The germline CDR1 and CDR2 sequences are SNHLY and FYNNEI. V shed 6 bases, J shed 3 bases, and the junction held 7 bases outside the gene matches. The CDR3 nucleotides are TGTGCCAGCAGGGGACAGGGGGCCTGGATGACAGATACGCAGTATTTT. Amino acid sequence: CASRGQGAWMTDTQYF.

V is TRBV5-1 and J is TRBJ1-1; 7 bases are a match to TRBD1. Trimming cost V 1 base and J 1 base; bases outside gene matches: 1. The germline V gene encodes CDR1 SGHRS and CDR2 YFSETQ. The CDR3 spans 14 residues. The CDR3 DNA follows: TGCGCCAGCAGCTTGTGGACAGGGAACACTGAAGCTTTCTTT. It translates to CASSLWTGNTEAFF.